Sequencing of this T cell receptor beta chain was carried out in a study of OX40 agonist ivuxolimab in advanced cancers. Study details: Ivuxolimab, an antibody that agonizes OX40 (CD134), was administered to the patients. Dose-escalation cases comprised hepatocellular carcinoma, melanoma, renal cell or head and neck cancer.

Sequencing was performed with immunoSEQ multiplex PCR; in TCRdb, only in-frame clones are kept and a portion is missing. The data contain about 77,000 clones, approximately 82% of them singletons. Study-wide results and limits: There were, on average, more expanded clones in CD8+ T cells than in CD4+.

Trimming removed 2 bases from V and 3 bases from J, with 16 bases in between. CDR3 length: 16 residues. Germline CDR1 reads SGHDN; CDR2 reads FVKESK. On this clone itself: Antigen: not known.

V gene TRBV14 combines with J gene TRBJ1-1; D may be TRBD1 (5 bases). The sequence came from an adult with an advanced solid tumor such as melanoma, head and neck, liver or kidney cancer. The sequencing used CD4+ or CD8+ T cells sorted from blood, collected in a trial of the OX40 agonist ivuxolimab. The CDR3 DNA sequence: TGTGCCAGCAGCCAACCCCACCAAGTGGGGCACACTGAAGCTTTCTTT. Its protein product is CASSQPHQVGHTEAFF.